Below are 8 T cell receptor beta chains sequenced from a single sample in a study of blood T cell repertoires in COVID-19 (dated by TCRdb to 2019 to 2021). Receptors were amplified or captured by the immunoSEQ multiplex PCR assay. TCRdb carries this immuneACCESS record with in-frame sequences only. Its versions omit some clonotypes, under half of them owing to an unresolved V gene in the studies checked, with the rest unexplained. The sample contains about 190,000 clones, under 90% of them found a single time. In total, the top ten clones hold around 19% of the sample. The specimen was peripheral blood. These TCRs come from a human donor in a cohort sampled during active COVID-19.

Only one count was recorded for this clone. The rearrangement uses TRBV24-1 and TRBJ2-1; TRBD1 might be the D (6 bases). The CDR3 contains 14 residues. In germline, CDR1 is KGHDR, CDR2 SFDVKD. V was clipped by 6 bases and J by 5 bases, with 13 bases between them. In DNA form, the CDR3 reads TGTGCCACCAGTAATCCGGGACAAAACAATGAGCAGTTCTTC. Protein: CATSNPGQNNEQFF.

In this sample, this clone turned up once. The rearrangement links TRBV2 to TRBJ2-7; 8 bases are a match to TRBD1. The CDR3 sequence is 14 residues long. CDR1 is SNHLY, CDR2 FYNNEI, per germline. V shed 6 bases and J 5 bases; nucleotides not matched to a gene: 9. CDR3 coding DNA: TGTGCCAGCAGGGAAAACCAGGGGGCCCACGAGCAGTACTTC. As protein: CASRENQGAHEQYF.

The chain carries TRBV9 and TRBJ2-5; a possible D gene is TRBD1 (6 bases). Germline V gives CDR1 SGDLS, CDR2 YYNGEE. V was trimmed by 0 bases and J by 5 bases, leaving 14 bases between them. This CDR3 comprises 15 residues. The CDR3: CASSVVQGRGETQYF. In DNA, the CDR3 is TGTGCCAGCAGCGTAGTTCAGGGGCGCGGTGAGACCCAGTACTTC.

The V and J genes are TRBV25-1 and TRBJ2-5; 9 bases align to TRBD1. This CDR3 is built from 15 residues. Trimming removed 4 bases from V and 2 bases from J; junction bases left unmatched: 5. Germline V gives CDR1 MGHDK, CDR2 SYGVNS. DNA of the CDR3: TGTGCCAGCAGTGCCTGGACAGGGGAACAAGAGACCCAGTACTTC. Amino acids: CASSAWTGEQETQYF.

With regard to this clone: At one end, the junction sequence differs from germline, possibly due to a read error. The genes are TRBV2 and TRBJ2-1, with D unresolved. Germline V gives CDR1 SNHLY, CDR2 FYNNEI. The CDR3 is 12 residues long. In DNA form, the CDR3 reads TGTGCCGGCAGGTTTAACTACAATGAGCAGTTCTTC. Its translation is CAGRFNYNEQFF.

The chain is built from TRBV6-1 and TRBJ1-5, with 7 positions matching TRBD1. This CDR3 region has 18 residues. Per the germline V gene, CDR1 is MNHNS and CDR2 is SASEGT. With 1 base clipped from V and 4 bases from J, the junction kept 13 bases outside the gene matches. CDR3 coding DNA: TGTGCCAGCAGTGAAGACCCTCGAGGAGGGGGCGAAAATCAGCCCCAGCATTTT. Translated: CASSEDPRGGGENQPQHF.

The chain uses TRBV5-1 and TRBJ2-2, with D unclear. CDR3 length: 15 amino acids. Trimming took 0 bases from V and 0 from J, leaving 6 bases between them. Germline V CDR1 and CDR2: SGHRS, YFSETQ. CDR3 nucleotide sequence: TGCGCCAGCAGCTTGGTGGAGACGAACACCGGGGAGCTGTTTTTT. Protein: CASSLVETNTGELFF.

There are a few counts of this clone. This chain links TRBV2 with TRBJ2-1; 9 nucleotides agree with TRBD2. The V gene's germline CDR1 is SNHLY and CDR2 FYNNEI. The V segment lost 6 bases and the J segment 6 bases; nucleotides outside the gene matches: 9. There are 15 residues in the CDR3. The CDR3 here is CASSTGLALFNEQFF. The CDR3 bases are TGTGCCAGCAGCACGGGACTAGCCCTTTTCAATGAGCAGTTCTTC.